Below, 2 T cell receptor beta chains from the same sample are listed, as sequenced in a study of blood T cell repertoires in COVID-19. Sequenced by immunoSEQ multiplex PCR; TCRdb stores in-frame clones only, minus some. The profile covers roughly 35,000 clones, with roughly 90% appearing a single time and about an eighth taken by the ten largest. Source material: peripheral blood. These TCRs come from a man between 65 and 85 years old with acute or convalescent COVID-19.

This clone was seen once. The rearrangement joins TRBV7-2 to TRBJ1-4; D is uncertain. Per germline, CDR1 SGHTA and CDR2 FQGNSA. Trimming removed 8 bases from V and 7 bases from J, with 17 bases in between. This CDR3 is 14 amino acids long. The CDR3 bases are TGTGCCAGCCGAGACGCGGGCGGCGGTGAAAAACTGTTTTTT. Translation gives CASRDAGGGEKLFF.

The V and J genes are TRBV12-3 or TRBV12-4 and TRBJ2-7; 7 bases agree with TRBD1. V was clipped by 6 bases and J by 7 bases; unmatched bases: 9. This CDR3 region has 13 residues. Here the CDR3 reads CASSPDREREQYF. CDR3 bases: TGTGCCAGCAGCCCAGACAGGGAGCGAGAGCAGTACTTC.